This T cell receptor beta chain was obtained from a study of T cell responses to AZD1222 COVID-19 vaccine. Findings and caveats of the study: Clonal diversity may have been underestimated in mostly white British donors.

Regarding this clone: Antigen unknown.

Only in-frame clones appear in the TCRdb table, and some are missing; sequencing was by immunoSEQ multiplex PCR. Of 75,000 to 95,000 clones detected, about nine tenths appear once; the ten largest clones hold approximately 5%. The TCR comes from an adult who received the AZD1222 COVID-19 vaccine. The material sequenced was peripheral blood, taken 28 days after the second AZD1222 dose.

Here the CDR3 DNA reads TGCAGTGCTAGTCAAGGCGGAGAGACCCAGTACTTC. Encoded protein: CSASQGGETQYF. J is TRBJ2-5 and V is TRBV20-1; D remains unclear. Germline values: CDR1 DFQATT, CDR2 SNEGSKA (reference sequence). CDR3 length: 12 residues. Trimming stripped 3 bases from V and 4 bases from J, with 9 bases between.